This T cell receptor (beta chain) is from a study of Ad26.COV2.S vaccination and SARS-CoV-2 variants. Profiled with immunoSEQ multiplex PCR; TCRdb holds only in-frame clones, not every one. The sample yields approximately 410,000 clones, roughly 90% seen once. Sample treatment: around 19 received Ad26.COV2.S at low or high dose, single or two shots; several received placebo; per-sample allocation not given. Repertoires come from day 63 after the first vaccine or placebo injection. The germline V gene encodes CDR1 LGHDT and CDR2 YNNKEL (reference sequence). Trimming removed 4 bases at V and 6 bases at J, with 20 bases between. This CDR3 is 16 amino acids long.

The chain employs TRBV3-1 (or the pseudogene TRBV3-2) and TRBJ2-3, with D possibly TRBD2 on 5 matching bases. This sample comprised peripheral blood, obtained in a trial of Ad26.COV2.S vaccine versus placebo. The sequence came from a person aged 18-60 years who received the Ad26.COV2.S COVID-19 vaccine or a placebo. The CDR3 nucleotides read TGTGCCAGCAGCCTAGGTAGCGCCCGTGGTCAGGATACGCAGTATTTT. It yields the protein CASSLGSARGQDTQYF.